The rows below give T cell receptor beta chains drawn from one sample of a study of spatial heterogeneity in lung cancer. MiXCR, applied by TCRdb to the 5' RACE reads, yields one record per CDR3 protein. The sample lists approximately 41,000 distinct CDR3 sequences, under 12% seen once, with approximately 17% in the top ten. This specimen consisted of PBMCs, obtained at follow-up. Receptor source: a female donor with early-stage non-small cell lung cancer. CDR3s include the opening cysteine and the closing phenylalanine or tryptophan. Each record gives: V gene, D gene, J gene, clone size, CDR3 protein, CDR3 DNA. D genes are given only for firm matches. Clone size appears in some rows only: once, few, many, or a class for an expanded clone.

V gene: TRBV5-1; D gene: TRBD1; J gene: TRBJ2-6; clone size: many; CDR3 protein: CASSLVGTEPSGANVLTF; CDR3 DNA: TGCGCCAGCAGCTTGGTAGGGACAGAACCCTCTGGGGCCAACGTCCTGACTTTC
V gene: TRBV3-1; D gene: NA; J gene: TRBJ2-7; clone size: few; CDR3 protein: CASSQATGPYEQYF; CDR3 DNA: TGTGCCAGCAGCCAAGCCACGGGACCCTACGAGCAGTACTTC
V gene: TRBV2; D gene: TRBD1; J gene: TRBJ2-3; clone size: NA; CDR3 protein: CASSSGQGLSTDTQYF; CDR3 DNA: TGTGCCAGCAGCTCGGGACAGGGGCTTTCCACAGATACGCAGTATTTT
V gene: TRBV9; D gene: NA; J gene: TRBJ2-7; clone size: NA; CDR3 protein: CASSLGADASYEQYF; CDR3 DNA: TGTGCCAGCAGCTTGGGGGCAGACGCCTCCTACGAGCAGTACTTC
V gene: TRBV29-1; D gene: NA; J gene: TRBJ1-1; clone size: once; CDR3 protein: CSVKGVPRGPTAAFF; CDR3 DNA: TGCAGCGTTAAAGGGGTGCCCAGGGGACCTACGGCGGCTTTCTTT
V gene: TRBV27; D gene: NA; J gene: TRBJ1-2; clone size: few; CDR3 protein: CASSPNGQTYGYTF; CDR3 DNA: TGTGCCAGCAGCCCGAACGGACAGACCTATGGCTACACCTTC
V gene: TRBV6-2/TRBV6-3; D gene: NA; J gene: TRBJ2-1; clone size: NA; CDR3 protein: CASSYSRGRVTF; CDR3 DNA: TGTGCCAGCAGTTACTCGAGAGGCCGGGTGACTTTC
V gene: TRBV19; D gene: NA; J gene: TRBJ1-1; clone size: few; CDR3 protein: CASSRNGQWLLF; CDR3 DNA: TGTGCCAGTAGTCGCAATGGACAGTGGCTACTCTTT
V gene: TRBV20-1; D gene: NA; J gene: TRBJ2-7; clone size: NA; CDR3 protein: CSANPSRDEQYF; CDR3 DNA: TGCAGTGCAAACCCCTCTAGGGACGAGCAGTACTTC
V gene: TRBV4-1; D gene: NA; J gene: TRBJ1-1; clone size: NA; CDR3 protein: CASSQAGGSTEAFF; CDR3 DNA: TGCGCCAGCAGCCAAGCGGGGGGGAGCACTGAAGCTTTCTTT
V gene: TRBV7-9; D gene: NA; J gene: TRBJ2-1; clone size: NA; CDR3 protein: CASRPTGTGEQFF; CDR3 DNA: TGTGCCAGCAGACCGACTGGGACGGGTGAGCAGTTCTTC
V gene: TRBV19; D gene: NA; J gene: TRBJ1-5; clone size: many; CDR3 protein: CASTRGKQPQHF; CDR3 DNA: TGTGCCAGTACGAGGGGGAAGCAGCCCCAGCATTTT
V gene: TRBV28; D gene: TRBD1; J gene: TRBJ2-5; clone size: few; CDR3 protein: CASSLGQGRETQYF; CDR3 DNA: TGTGCCAGCAGTTTAGGACAGGGGAGAGAGACCCAGTACTTC
V gene: TRBV20-1; D gene: TRBD1; J gene: TRBJ1-2; clone size: NA; CDR3 protein: CSAREARQGSPYGYTF; CDR3 DNA: TGCAGTGCTAGAGAGGCGAGACAGGGGTCCCCCTATGGCTACACCTTC
V gene: TRBV7-2; D gene: NA; J gene: TRBJ1-1; clone size: many; CDR3 protein: CASSPVGNIYTEAFF; CDR3 DNA: TGTGCCAGCAGCCCCGTCGGTAACATTTACACTGAAGCTTTCTTT
V gene: TRBV27; D gene: TRBD2; J gene: TRBJ2-1; clone size: few; CDR3 protein: CASSLVAGGFYNEQFF; CDR3 DNA: TGTGCCAGCAGTTTAGTAGCGGGGGGGTTCTACAATGAGCAGTTCTTC
V gene: TRBV7-9; D gene: NA; J gene: TRBJ2-1; clone size: many; CDR3 protein: CASSLARFEGIRKNEQFF; CDR3 DNA: TGTGCCAGCAGCTTAGCGCGGTTTGAGGGAATTAGGAAGAATGAGCAGTTCTTC
V gene: TRBV12-3/TRBV12-4; D gene: NA; J gene: TRBJ1-5; clone size: NA; CDR3 protein: CASSSRQVSNQPQHF; CDR3 DNA: TGTGCCAGCAGTTCCAGACAGGTTAGCAATCAGCCCCAGCATTTT
V gene: TRBV20-1; D gene: NA; J gene: TRBJ1-2; clone size: many; CDR3 protein: CSARDYSSAYGYTF; CDR3 DNA: TGCAGTGCTAGAGATTATAGCTCTGCCTATGGCTACACCTTC
V gene: TRBV6-2/TRBV6-3; D gene: TRBD2; J gene: TRBJ2-1; clone size: NA; CDR3 protein: CASSSGRKNEQFF; CDR3 DNA: TGTGCCAGCAGCTCCGGGAGGAAGAATGAGCAGTTCTTC